This TCR beta chain was recorded in a study of naive and memory T cell subsets. CDR3 length: 16 amino acids. Germline loops: CDR1 MDHEN, CDR2 SYDVKM. The V end lost 5 bases, the J end lost 9 bases, and 23 bases lay between the germline ends. Ten or more counts support this clonotype. Antigen unknown. Noted treatment: skin biopsy from PPD injection site in Mantoux-positive individual. A UMI-containing oligonucleotide was joined by 3' ligation to the TCR cDNA template. Skin biopsies came from PPD injection sites in Mantoux-positive individuals. Notes on the study in general: Higher TCR numbers at tuberculin sites reflect T cell infiltration, per interpretation. The RNA method is potentially sensitive to activation and differentiation changes.

The SP2 primer and nested alpha and beta constant region primers amplified ligated cDNA in four rounds. TCRdb fed the UMI-ligation and nested PCR reads into MiXCR, producing one record per CDR3 protein. The sample carries about 24,000 distinct CDR3 sequences, roughly 6% recorded once. The sequenced sample was skin, obtained from a tuberculin skin test site. The J gene is TRBJ1-5, the V gene TRBV28; possibly TRBD1 for D (6 bases). This TCR came from an adult in good health. CDR3 nucleotides: TGTGCCAGCAGTCCCCCACCCGGACAGAGAGTAGGGCCCCAGCATTTT. This gives the protein CASSPPPGQRVGPQHF.